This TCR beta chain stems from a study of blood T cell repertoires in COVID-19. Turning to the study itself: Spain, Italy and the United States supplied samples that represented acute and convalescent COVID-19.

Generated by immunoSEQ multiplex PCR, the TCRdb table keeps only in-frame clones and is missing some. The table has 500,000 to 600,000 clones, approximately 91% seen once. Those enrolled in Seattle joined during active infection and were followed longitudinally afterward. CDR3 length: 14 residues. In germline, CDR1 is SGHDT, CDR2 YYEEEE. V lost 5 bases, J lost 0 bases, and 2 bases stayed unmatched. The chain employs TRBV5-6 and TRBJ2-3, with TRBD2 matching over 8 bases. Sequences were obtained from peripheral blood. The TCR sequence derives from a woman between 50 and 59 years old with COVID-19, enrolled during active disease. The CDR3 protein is CASSPGGSTDTQYF. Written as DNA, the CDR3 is TGTGCCAGCAGTCCGGGGGGGAGCACAGATACGCAGTATTTT.